The 4 T cell receptor beta chains in this list originate from one sample, sequenced in a study of cytomegalovirus exposure and HLA in healthy donors (dated by TCRdb to between 2016 and 2019). Receptor amplification or capture employed the immunoSEQ multiplex PCR assay. The multiplex PCR relied on a mix of 60 forward primers for TCR Vbeta segments and 13 reverse primers for TCR Jbeta segments. TCRdb stores this immuneACCESS table with in-frame sequences only. Part of the clones is absent; in the studies checked, under half of the shortfall reflects unresolved V genes, and no reason is known for the rest. The sample profile shows approximately 150,000 clones; more than 65% of them were found once. 5.7% of the sample comes from the top ten. The sample was PBMCs. These receptors originate from a man aged 25 to 45 in good health and CMV-seropositive.

The chain uses TRBV9 and TRBJ2-2, with D hard to call. The germline V gene encodes CDR1 SGDLS and CDR2 YYNGEE. This CDR3 contains 12 residues. The V gene lost 5 bases and the J gene lost 4 bases, with 6 bases spanning the gap. CDR3 bases: TGTGCCAGCAGTTTCTCCACCGGGGAGCTGTTTTTT. Its translation is CASSFSTGELFF. The complete variable domain, with remaining parts taken from reference TRBV9 and TRBJ2-2, reads DSGVTQTPKHLITATGQRVTLRCSPRSGDLSVYWYQQSLDQGLQFLIQYYNGEERAKGNILERFSAQQFPDLHSELNLSSLELGDSALYFCASSFSTGELFFGEGSRLTVL.

The rearrangement links TRBV30 to TRBJ2-7, with 8 bases fitting TRBD2. With 5 bases clipped from V and 1 base from J, the junction kept 7 bases outside the gene matches. The CDR3 consists of 14 residues. Germline-derived CDR1 and CDR2 are GTSNPN and SVGIG (reference sequence). The CDR3 DNA is TGTGCCTGGTCATTAGCGGGAATTTCCTACGAGCAGTACTTC. Translated, it gives CAWSLAGISYEQYF.

This clone has only one observation. A junction boundary mismatches the germline segment, possibly from a read error. The chain has TRBV5-1 and TRBJ2-4, with D perhaps TRBD1 (6 bases). CDR3 length: 15 amino acids. Germline V gene sequence: CDR1 SGHRS, CDR2 YFSETQ. The CDR3 DNA follows: TGCGCCAGCAGCGGCCACCTTCGGGACAAAAACAGTCAGTACTTC. Protein product: CASSGHLRDKNSQYF. The full variable domain, in which reference TRBV5-1 and TRBJ2-4 provide the parts outside the CDR3, is KAGVTQTPRYLIKTRGQQVTLSCSPISGHRSVSWYQQTPGQGLQFLFEYFSETQRNKGNFPGRFSGRQFSNSRSEMNVSTLELGDSALYLCASSGHLRDKNSQYFGAGTRLSVL.

The chain combines TRBV7-9 with TRBJ1-3, with D unresolved. The germline gives CDR1 SEHNR, CDR2 FQNEAQ (reference sequence). The CDR3 consists of 12 residues. V shed 5 bases and J shed 8 bases, with 10 bases lying between them. The CDR3 sequence is CASSASRDTIYF. The CDR3 nucleotides read TGTGCCAGCAGCGCTAGCCGAGACACCATATATTTT.